These 20 T cell receptor beta chains came from one sample sequenced in a study of graft-versus-host responses after intestinal transplantation. Their specific antigens are unknown. Produced via immunoSEQ multiplex PCR; TCRdb's table is partial and in-frame only. The sample consists of 60,000 to 90,000 clones, 90% of them appearing once. The sequencing here drew on unstimulated CD8+ T cells sorted from spleen or lymph node cells, taken before intestinal transplant. All receptors come from a human donor who received an intestinal transplant.

V is TRBV7-9 and J is TRBJ1-4, with D tentatively TRBD1 (5 bases). Trimming removed 3 bases at V and 0 bases at J, with 14 bases between. Germline CDR1 SEHNR, CDR2 FQNEAQ (reference sequence). The CDR3 has 17 residues. The CDR3 DNA is TGTGCCAGCAGCTTCTTCCGACAGTCAGCAACTAATGAAAAACTGTTTTTT. Protein product: CASSFFRQSATNEKLFF.

The gene calls are TRBV29-1 and TRBJ2-3; D is possibly TRBD2 (6 bases). Germline CDR1 and CDR2: SQVTM and ANQGSEA. CDR3 length: 14 amino acids. The V end lost 6 bases, the J end lost 4 bases, and 17 bases lay between the germline ends. The DNA for the CDR3 is TGCAGCGTCTTTGGGGTCAGGGAGGCAGATACGCAGTATTTT. Translated, it gives CSVFGVREADTQYF.

In DNA form, the CDR3 reads TGTGCCAGCAGCTTTAATGGCGGCTACGAGCAGTACTTC. It yields the protein CASSFNGGYEQYF. The chain uses TRBV5-6 and TRBJ2-7; no clear D. Germline CDR1 is SGHDT and CDR2 is YYEEEE. Trimming pared 2 bases from V and 3 bases from J, leaving 9 bases between. The CDR3 runs 13 residues.

The rearrangement joins TRBV29-1 to TRBJ2-2; 9 nucleotides match TRBD2. J lost 4 bases, V lost 7 bases, and 10 bases had no gene match. The CDR3 has 15 amino acids. Germline V CDR1 and CDR2: SQVTM, ANQGSEA. The CDR3, as DNA: TGCAGCGGGGTGGCTAGCGGGGTTTTCACCGGGGAGCTGTTTTTT. It is translated as CSGVASGVFTGELFF.

V gene TRBV25-1 combines with J gene TRBJ1-2; D is undetermined. The CDR3 is made up of 15 amino acids. The germline V and J ends were trimmed by 1 base and 4 bases, with 13 bases remaining between them. CDR1 and CDR2 (germline): MGHDK, SYGVNS. The CDR3 DNA reads TGTGCCAGCAGTGAATTAGTCGAGCGGGGCTATGGCTACACCTTC. Translation gives CASSELVERGYGYTF.

The chain has TRBV2 and TRBJ2-7; D gene uncertain. V was cut by 7 bases and J by 0 bases, with 7 bases left in between. Germline V gives CDR1 SNHLY, CDR2 FYNNEI. The CDR3 is 12 residues long. The CDR3 DNA is TGTGCCAGCACCGTCAGCTCCTACGAGCAGTACTTC. It translates to CASTVSSYEQYF.

The chain has TRBV14 and TRBJ2-5, with D tentatively TRBD2 (5 bases). The CDR3 length is 15 residues. Germline V gene data show CDR1 as SGHDN and CDR2 as FVKESK. The V gene lost 1 base and the J gene lost 2 bases, with 11 bases spanning the gap. This CDR3 reads CASSQVFGGQETQYF. The CDR3, as DNA: TGTGCCAGCAGCCAAGTCTTCGGCGGGCAAGAGACCCAGTACTTC.

This chain connects TRBV2 to TRBJ2-1; the D gene is possibly TRBD2 (6 bases). The CDR3 has 12 amino acids. From germline, CDR1 is SNHLY and CDR2 FYNNEI. Trimming left V 7 bases short and J 5 bases short, with 9 bases between. The DNA of the CDR3 is TGTGCCAGCATGGGAGGAGACAATGAGCAGTTCTTC. Translated: CASMGGDNEQFF.

This clone appeared a few times. The rearrangement uses TRBV10-3 and TRBJ1-1; D may be TRBD1 (5 bases). The CDR3 is 14 residues long. The germline CDR1 and CDR2 sequences are ENHRY and SYGVKD. Between the trimmed V and J ends, which lost 4 bases and 4 bases, there was a span of 13 bases. Here the CDR3 DNA reads TGTGCCATCAGTGGGGGACTTTTCCGCACTGAAGCTTTCTTT. Its protein product is CAISGGLFRTEAFF.

V and J are TRBV5-4 and TRBJ1-2; no clear D gene. This CDR3 spans 12 amino acids. Germline V lookup: CDR1 SGHNT, CDR2 YYREEE (reference sequence). Trimming removed 7 bases at V and 6 bases at J, with 13 bases between. The CDR3 DNA sequence: TGTGCCAGCCTTGAGGGTGAGAATGGCTACACCTTC. It specifies CASLEGENGYTF.

This chain joins TRBV7-3 and TRBJ2-5; TRBD2 agrees at 8 bases. Trimming cost V 8 bases and J 0 bases; bases outside gene matches: 17. This CDR3 region has 18 residues. Germline-derived CDR1 and CDR2 are SGHTA and FQGTGA. The DNA for the CDR3 is TGTGCCAGCGCGTTCACAACTCCGACTAGCGCGTACCAAGAGACCCAGTACTTC. Amino acids: CASAFTTPTSAYQETQYF.

This rearrangement joins TRBV29-1 to TRBJ2-7; a weak D match, TRBD2 (5 bases). Germline CDR1 reads SQVTM; CDR2 reads ANQGSEA. V shed 4 bases and J shed 4 bases, with 14 bases lying between them. CDR3 length: 13 residues. The DNA of the CDR3 is TGCAGCGTTGCCGGCCGGACTTCTTACGAGCAGTACTTC. This sequence encodes CSVAGRTSYEQYF.

V gene TRBV6-5 combines with J gene TRBJ1-2; no firm D call. Germline-derived CDR1 and CDR2 are MNHEY and SVGAGI. CDR3 length: 11 residues. V shed 3 bases and J shed 7 bases, with 6 bases lying between them. The CDR3 sequence: CASSYGGGYTF. In DNA, the CDR3 is TGTGCCAGCAGTTATGGAGGTGGCTACACCTTC.

This chain joins TRBV5-4 and TRBJ1-2; 8 bases fit TRBD1. Trimming took 1 base from V and 6 from J; bases not matched to a gene: 8. In germline, CDR1 is SGHNT, CDR2 YYREEE (reference sequence). The CDR3 runs to 15 residues. The CDR3 protein is CASSLPDRVEDGYTF. The CDR3 nucleotides are TGTGCCAGCAGCTTGCCGGACAGGGTGGAGGATGGCTACACCTTC.

The chain employs TRBV6-6 and TRBJ1-2, with TRBD1 matching over 12 bases. V shed 11 bases and J 8 bases; nucleotides not matched to a gene: 12. The CDR3 sequence is 14 residues long. Germline V gene lookup returns CDR1 MNHNY and CDR2 SVGAGI (reference sequence). CDR3 nucleotides: TGTGCCGCCCAAGCCGGGACAGGGGGCGCGGGCTACACCTTC. Residues: CAAQAGTGGAGYTF.

J is TRBJ2-2 and V is TRBV2, with D unclear. The germline V and J ends were trimmed by 2 bases and 8 bases, with 9 bases remaining between them. This CDR3 has 13 amino acids. Germline V gene lookup returns CDR1 SNHLY and CDR2 FYNNEI. CDR3: CASSEFVAGELFF. CDR3 nucleotides: TGTGCCAGCAGTGAATTTGTAGCAGGGGAGCTGTTTTTT.

This chain links TRBV9 with TRBJ1-2; no definite D call. The CDR3 spans 14 residues. Germline V gene sequence: CDR1 SGDLS, CDR2 YYNGEE. V lost 0 bases and J lost 4, with 10 bases in between. The DNA of the CDR3 is TGTGCCAGCAGCGTAGTGGAACAGCCCTATGGCTACACCTTC. Amino acid sequence: CASSVVEQPYGYTF.

The J gene is TRBJ1-5, the V gene TRBV2, with a weak D call TRBD1 (5 bases). The V end was cut by 3 bases, the J end by 6 bases, with 27 bases between. The CDR3 has 19 residues. Germline-derived CDR1 and CDR2 are SNHLY and FYNNEI. The CDR3 loop is CASSDGEAGRTRSTQPQHF. The CDR3 DNA sequence: TGTGCCAGCAGTGACGGGGAGGCAGGGCGCACCCGCTCCACTCAGCCCCAGCATTTT.

V usage is TRBV7-9 and J usage is TRBJ2-7, with D maybe TRBD2 (7 bases). Germline V gene lookup returns CDR1 SEHNR and CDR2 FQNEAQ (reference sequence). V gave up 4 bases and J gave up 2 bases, with 15 bases separating them. This CDR3 has 15 residues. The CDR3 is CASSSSGGQTYEQYF. As DNA, the CDR3 is TGTGCCAGCAGCTCCTCGGGGGGCCAGACCTACGAGCAGTACTTC.

The rearrangement links TRBV6-5 to TRBJ2-1, with TRBD2 matching over 8 bases. V was clipped by 0 bases and J by 8 bases; unmatched bases: 9. Germline V lookup: CDR1 MNHEY, CDR2 SVGAGI. This CDR3 has 16 residues. For the CDR3, the DNA is TGTGCCAGCAGTTACTCAAGGGGACCGGGGGGGGATGAGCAGTTCTTC. Amino acids: CASSYSRGPGGDEQFF.